These 28 T cell receptor beta chains originate from one sample sequenced in a study of blood T cell repertoires in COVID-19. Produced via immunoSEQ multiplex PCR; TCRdb's table is partial and in-frame only. The sample includes approximately 90,000 clones, about 80% seen only once; the top ten take 15% to 20%. Sequencing input: peripheral blood. These receptors were collected from an elderly woman with acute or convalescent COVID-19.

The count of this clone is one. The chain employs TRBV19 and TRBJ2-7; a possible D gene is TRBD2 (7 bases). V lost 4 bases and J 3 bases, leaving 16 bases between the germline ends. There are 15 residues in the CDR3. From germline, CDR1 is LNHDA and CDR2 SQIVND (reference sequence). The CDR3 loop reads CASSRRGGRDYEQYF. CDR3 in DNA: TGTGCCAGTAGTAGGAGGGGGGGTAGAGACTACGAGCAGTACTTC.

The DNA of the CDR3 is TGTGCCAGCAGCCGGGTTTTTAGGCGGGGGGATTACAATGAGCAGTTCTTC. Amino acid sequence: CASSRVFRRGDYNEQFF. The chain combines TRBV3-1 (or the pseudogene TRBV3-2) with TRBJ2-1; 8 bases fit TRBD2. V was pared by 4 bases and J by 4 bases, with 12 bases of the junction left unmatched. The CDR3 consists of 17 residues. CDR1 and CDR2 (germline): LGHDT, YNNKEL (reference sequence).

The chain recombines TRBV4-2 with TRBJ1-1; D unresolved. Trimming removed 4 bases at V and 0 bases at J, with 12 bases between. CDR1 LGHNA and CDR2 YNFKEQ come from the germline V gene. This CDR3 spans 15 amino acids. DNA of the CDR3: TGTGCCAGCAGCCTTGGAGTGCTCATGAACACTGAAGCTTTCTTT. The encoded protein is CASSLGVLMNTEAFF.

V is TRBV6-6 and J is TRBJ2-4; D is possibly TRBD2 (6 bases). The V gene lost 5 bases and the J gene lost 2 bases, with 13 bases spanning the gap. Per germline, CDR1 MNHNY and CDR2 SVGAGI (reference sequence). There are 15 residues in the CDR3. The CDR3 coding sequence is TGTGCCAGCAGTAGACCGGAGGGGTCCAAAAACATTCAGTACTTC. This gives the protein CASSRPEGSKNIQYF.

The chain recombines TRBV7-9 with TRBJ2-5; D call uncertain. This CDR3 is 14 amino acids long. The germline gives CDR1 SEHNR, CDR2 FQNEAQ (reference sequence). Trimming left V 2 bases short and J 1 base short, with 8 bases between. The CDR3 loop is CASSLMSSQETQYF. The CDR3 DNA follows: TGTGCCAGCAGCTTAATGTCTAGCCAAGAGACCCAGTACTTC.

This clone was seen just once. The V and J genes are TRBV5-8 and TRBJ2-2, with a tentative D call TRBD1 (7 bases). CDR1 and CDR2 from the germline V gene are SGHTS and YDEGEE. The V end was cut by 0 bases, the J end by 4 bases, with 10 bases between. The CDR3 spans 15 residues. CDR3 in DNA: TGTGCCAGCAGCTTGGCAGGGGGAGGCACCGGGGAGCTGTTTTTT. Protein product: CASSLAGGGTGELFF. The entire variable domain, with the rest obtained from reference TRBV5-8 and TRBJ2-2, is as follows: EAGVTQSPTHLIKTRGQQATLRCSPISGHTSVYWYQQALGLGLQFLLWYDEGEERNRGNFPPRFSGRQFPNYSSELNVNALELEDSALYLCASSLAGGGTGELFFGEGSRLTVL.

The V gene is TRBV15, the J gene TRBJ2-1, with TRBD2 identical over 11 bases. Trimming at V came to 5 bases and at J to 3 bases, leaving 12 bases not matched to a gene. Germline CDR1 reads LNHNV; CDR2 reads YYDKDF (reference sequence). The CDR3 covers 18 residues. CDR3 residues: CATSGVAGGPPLYNEQFF. Written as DNA, the CDR3 is TGTGCCACCAGCGGAGTAGCGGGAGGGCCCCCCCTCTACAATGAGCAGTTCTTC.

This chain uses TRBV5-1 with TRBJ2-2; TRBD2 agrees at 8 bases. V shed 1 base, J shed 5 bases, and the junction held 4 bases outside the gene matches. CDR1 is SGHRS, CDR2 YFSETQ, per germline. The CDR3 runs 15 residues. The DNA for the CDR3 is TGCGCCAGCAGCTTGAGGCGGGGGGAGACCGGGGAGCTGTTTTTT. It translates to CASSLRRGETGELFF.

The CDR3 loop is CASSPDSRANYGYTF. The CDR3 region has the DNA TGCGCCAGCAGCCCGGACAGTCGAGCTAACTATGGCTACACCTTC. The chain links TRBV5-1 to TRBJ1-2; D perhaps matches TRBD1 (6 bases). Germline V gives CDR1 SGHRS, CDR2 YFSETQ. The germline V and J ends were trimmed by 4 bases and 0 bases, with 13 bases remaining between them. The CDR3 length is 15 residues. The full variable domain, in which reference TRBV5-1 and TRBJ1-2 provide the parts outside the CDR3, is KAGVTQTPRYLIKTRGQQVTLSCSPISGHRSVSWYQQTPGQGLQFLFEYFSETQRNKGNFPGRFSGRQFSNSRSEMNVSTLELGDSALYLCASSPDSRANYGYTFGSGTRLTVV.

V and J are TRBV10-2 and TRBJ1-2; 7 bases align to TRBD1. The CDR3 length is 12 residues. CDR1 WSHSY and CDR2 SAAADI come from the germline V gene. V gave up 6 bases and J gave up 5 bases; unmatched junction bases: 3. The CDR3 DNA sequence: TGCGCCAGCAGGGGGACAGTTTATGGCTACACCTTC. Translation: CASRGTVYGYTF.

The CDR3 protein is CASSLGVRVGEQYF. The DNA for the CDR3 is TGTGCCAGCAGCTTAGGAGTCAGGGTAGGCGAGCAGTACTTC. The chain combines TRBV7-2 with TRBJ2-7; possible D gene TRBD1, 5 bases. V was trimmed by 1 base and J by 6 bases, leaving 13 bases between them. The germline gives CDR1 SGHTA, CDR2 FQGNSA. The CDR3 totals 14 residues.

This rearrangement joins TRBV30 to TRBJ1-3; tentatively, D is TRBD1 (6 bases). The CDR3 has 15 residues. The V gene lost 2 bases and the J gene lost 3 bases, with 14 bases spanning the gap. CDR1 is GTSNPN and CDR2 is SVGIG in the germline V gene (reference sequence). In DNA, the CDR3 is TGTGCCTGGAGTTACCGGGTCAGGGGTGGAAACACCATATATTTT. This codes for CAWSYRVRGGNTIYF.

V is TRBV9 and J is TRBJ2-3; 11 nucleotides align to TRBD2. CDR1 is SGDLS, CDR2 YYNGEE, per germline. This CDR3 has 16 amino acids. J gave up 2 bases and V 3 bases, and 5 bases lay outside the gene matches. The CDR3 coding sequence is TGTGCCAGCAGCGCCCTAGCGGGGGGAAACACAGATACGCAGTATTTT. Translation gives CASSALAGGNTDTQYF.

The rearrangement uses TRBV5-1 and TRBJ2-1; unclear D gene. V was pared by 4 bases and J by 5 bases, with 13 bases between. The CDR3 extends over 14 amino acids. CDR1 SGHRS and CDR2 YFSETQ come from the germline V gene. The CDR3 DNA follows: TGCGCCAGCAGCCCAGAACGAGGTGACAATGAGCAGTTCTTC. Its translation: CASSPERGDNEQFF.

The J gene is TRBJ1-2, the V gene TRBV9, with 8 bases lining up with TRBD1. The CDR3 totals 17 residues. J gave up 2 bases and V 4 bases, and 13 bases lay outside the gene matches. The germline CDR1 and CDR2 sequences are SGDLS and YYNGEE. The CDR3 DNA reads TGTGCCAGCAGCATAGGACAGGGAGTTAGGCAGAACTATGGCTACACCTTC. Protein: CASSIGQGVRQNYGYTF.

This clone has only a few counts. The V and J genes are TRBV7-9 and TRBJ1-2; TRBD1 agrees at 7 bases. Germline CDR1 reads SEHNR; CDR2 reads FQNEAQ (reference sequence). The V and J ends lost 5 bases and 6 bases, in that order; junction bases with no gene match: 12. The CDR3 runs 15 residues. The CDR3 loop reads CASSPRRRGFDGYTF. In DNA form, the CDR3 reads TGTGCCAGCAGCCCACGGCGCAGGGGGTTTGATGGCTACACCTTC.

This rearrangement joins TRBV5-1 to TRBJ2-5; TRBD2 agrees at 7 bases. Germline values: CDR1 SGHRS, CDR2 YFSETQ. V lost 0 bases to trimming and J lost 3 bases; unmatched junction nucleotides: 5. This CDR3 is 15 amino acids long. CDR3 coding DNA: TGCGCCAGCAGCTTGGTTGGACTAGGGGAAGAGACCCAGTACTTC. This gives the protein CASSLVGLGEETQYF.

This chain uses TRBV3-1 (or the pseudogene TRBV3-2) with TRBJ1-4; a possible D gene is TRBD1 (5 bases). This CDR3 region has 16 residues. Germline V lookup: CDR1 LGHDT, CDR2 YNNKEL (reference sequence). The V gene lost 0 bases and the J gene lost 0 bases, with 8 bases spanning the gap. CDR3 amino acids: CASSQDKTATNEKLFF. The CDR3 bases are TGTGCCAGCAGCCAAGACAAGACAGCAACTAATGAAAAACTGTTTTTT.

The rearrangement joins TRBV6-5 to TRBJ2-1; 9 nucleotides agree with TRBD2. The V and J ends lost 2 bases and 6 bases, in that order; junction bases with no gene match: 2. From germline, CDR1 is MNHEY and CDR2 SVGAGI. The CDR3 sequence is 14 residues long. The CDR3 reads CASSYERGVNEQFF. In nucleotides, the CDR3 is TGTGCCAGCAGTTACGAGCGGGGGGTCAATGAGCAGTTCTTC.

A word on this clone: The conserved phenylalanine or tryptophan normally closing the CDR3 is absent here, so this likely arose from a read error. The rearrangement joins TRBV15 to TRBJ2-7, with D perhaps TRBD1 (5 bases). The CDR3 contains 14 residues. Trimming stripped 1 base from V and 3 bases from J, with 10 bases between. Germline V gene sequence: CDR1 LNHNV, CDR2 YYDKDF (reference sequence). The CDR3 is CATSRAPQGYEQYL. Written as DNA, the CDR3 is TGTGCCACCAGCAGAGCCCCGCAGGGCTACGAGCAGTACCTC.

This clone has only one observation. The V and J genes are TRBV9 and TRBJ2-1; 9 bases fit TRBD2. V shed 3 bases and J 4 bases; nucleotides not matched to a gene: 5. CDR3 length equals 15 residues. The germline gives CDR1 SGDLS, CDR2 YYNGEE. The CDR3 nucleotides are TGTGCCAGCAGCGCTAGCGGGGCGGGGTACAATGAGCAGTTCTTC. Its protein is CASSASGAGYNEQFF.

The chain uses TRBV7-2 and TRBJ1-5; a weak D match, TRBD1 (5 bases). V lost 1 base and J lost 6, with 13 bases in between. This CDR3 is 15 amino acids long. The germline CDR1 and CDR2 sequences are SGHTA and FQGNSA. CDR3 bases: TGTGCCAGCAGCTTAGTAGCGGGTGGGGGTCAGCCCCAGCATTTT. Amino acids: CASSLVAGGGQPQHF.

Here the CDR3 reads CASSDSSPGGNEQFF. The CDR3 region has the DNA TGTGCCAGCAGTGATTCGAGCCCGGGGGGTAATGAGCAGTTCTTC. The genes are TRBV2 and TRBJ2-1; TRBD2 matches 7 bases. Germline lookup yields CDR1 SNHLY and CDR2 FYNNEI. Germline trimming cut 3 bases from V and 7 bases from J; bases unmatched to any gene: 9. The CDR3 extends over 15 amino acids.

This chain links TRBV9 with TRBJ2-6; 12 nucleotides match TRBD2. Per the germline V gene, CDR1 is SGDLS and CDR2 is YYNGEE. This CDR3 spans 19 amino acids. Germline trimming cut 4 bases from V and 4 bases from J; bases unmatched to any gene: 12. CDR3 amino acids: CASSHGLAGTSTGANVLTF. The CDR3 DNA reads as TGTGCCAGCAGCCACGGACTAGCGGGGACCAGTACCGGGGCCAACGTCCTGACTTTC.

The chain recombines TRBV30 with TRBJ2-7; TRBD2 aligns across 9 bases. Germline loops: CDR1 GTSNPN, CDR2 SVGIG (reference sequence). This CDR3 has 13 residues. V lost 4 bases, J lost 5 bases, and 6 bases stayed unmatched. The CDR3 loop reads CAWNRGGAHEQYF. As DNA, the CDR3 is TGTGCCTGGAACCGCGGGGGGGCCCACGAGCAGTACTTC.

The chain combines TRBV5-1 with TRBJ1-4, with TRBD1 identical over 7 bases. CDR1 is SGHRS and CDR2 is YFSETQ in the germline V gene. The V gene end was trimmed by 0 bases and the J gene end by 8 bases; junction bases not matched to a gene: 7. The CDR3 loop spans 15 amino acids. CDR3 residues: CASSLAKGAEEKLFF. For the CDR3, the DNA is TGCGCCAGCAGCTTGGCCAAGGGGGCAGAGGAAAAACTGTTTTTT.

The J gene is TRBJ2-1, the V gene TRBV29-1; D gene ambiguous. Germline V lookup: CDR1 SQVTM, CDR2 ANQGSEA. The CDR3 has 13 amino acids. V lost 8 bases and J 7 bases, leaving 18 bases between the germline ends. CDR3 sequence (DNA): TGCAGCTCCCAACGGCAGGCACGGAATGAGCAGTTCTTC. Translation: CSSQRQARNEQFF.

The chain uses TRBV11-3 and TRBJ2-7; TRBD1 matches at 8 bases. The CDR3 is 15 amino acids. Germline lookup yields CDR1 SGHNT and CDR2 YENEEA. V trimming: 1 base; J trimming: 5 bases; junction bases outside the gene matches: 7. CDR3 coding DNA: TGTGCCAGCAGCTTAGGTAACAGGGGGTTCAACGAGCAGTACTTC. It codes for CASSLGNRGFNEQYF. Looking up the rest from reference TRBV11-3 and TRBJ2-7 gives the full variable domain: EAGVVQSPRYKIIEKKQPVAFWCNPISGHNTLYWYLQNLGQGPELLIRYENEEAVDDSQLPKDRFSAERLKGVDSTLKIQPAELGDSAVYLCASSLGNRGFNEQYFGPGTRLTVT.